The present TCR beta chain was sequenced within a study of long-term antiretroviral therapy in people with HIV. V lost 4 bases and J lost 5, with 22 bases in between. The CDR3 totals 17 residues. The germline V gene has CDR1 SGHDT and CDR2 YYEEEE. Version v3.0 of the immunoSEQ assay ran at survey level. Using immunoSEQ multiplex PCR, the repertoire was profiled, and TCRdb retains in-frame clones only, with some absent. Counted here are 15,000 to 20,000 clones, approximately 86% occurring once; the ten biggest clones make up under 5%. The clonotype comes from a man aged 18 to 30 with HIV. Sample: unsorted PBMCs, taken 2.1 years after starting antiretroviral therapy. The chain has TRBV5-6 and TRBJ2-1; tentatively, D is TRBD2 (6 bases). The CDR3 DNA is TGTGCCAGCAGCGGAACGGTAGCGGCAATAGACAACAATGAGCAGTTCTTC. It translates to CASSGTVAAIDNNEQFF.